This TCR beta chain comes out of a study of blood T cell repertoires in COVID-19. On the study more broadly: Samples came from the United States, Italy and Spain, spanning acute and convalescent COVID-19. Nucleic acid was either cDNA or gDNA, and it came from T cells, B-cell-depleted T cells, or PBMCs.

Source study methods: Reference gene primer amplification in the assay estimated nucleated cell counts. Repertoires were generated with immunoSEQ multiplex PCR, while TCRdb's copy carries only in-frame clones and drops some. V and J calls and clone size are those listed in that table; D and trimming were worked out from the DNA. The sample yields 140,000 or so clones, around 83% seen once. This CDR3 is built from 15 residues. What was sequenced was peripheral blood. The origin of this receptor is an elderly woman with acute or convalescent COVID-19. J is TRBJ2-7 and V is TRBV21-1; the table's D call TRBD1 went unverified against the DNA. TRBV21-1 is deemed a pseudogene. The CDR3 nucleotides read TGTGCCAGCAGCAAAGTGAGACAGGGGATCTACGAGCAGTACTTC. Its translation is CASSKVRQGIYEQYF.